These 28 T cell receptor beta chains were sequenced from one sample in a study of OX40 agonist ivuxolimab in advanced cancers. Some clones are missing from TCRdb's copy, which holds only in-frame ones; the method was immunoSEQ multiplex PCR. This table holds approximately 100,000 clones, 87% found once. The source was CD4+ or CD8+ T cells sorted from blood, collected in a trial of the OX40 agonist ivuxolimab. These receptors originate from an adult with an advanced solid tumor such as melanoma, head and neck, liver or kidney cancer.

This clone was seen a single time. The rearrangement links TRBV2 to TRBJ2-2; no firm D call. The CDR3 has 15 residues. V dropped 3 bases and J dropped 4 bases, with 12 bases sitting between them. Germline V gene sequence: CDR1 SNHLY, CDR2 FYNNEI. The DNA for the CDR3 is TGTGCCAGCAGTGACGAACAGTCGGTCACCGGGGAGCTGTTTTTT. Protein: CASSDEQSVTGELFF.

V and J are TRBV7-9 and TRBJ1-5; a possible D gene is TRBD1 (5 bases). V was cut by 1 base and J by 7 bases, with 11 bases left in between. Per germline, CDR1 SEHNR and CDR2 FQNEAQ (reference sequence). The CDR3 is 14 amino acids. CDR3 sequence reads: CASSLGRGDQPQHF. The DNA of the CDR3 is TGTGCCAGCAGCTTAGGAAGGGGAGACCAGCCCCAGCATTTT.

The rearrangement uses TRBV6-1 and TRBJ1-2; maybe TRBD1 (6 bases). Trimming removed 4 bases at V and 8 bases at J, with 14 bases between. This CDR3 region has 13 residues. The germline V gene has CDR1 MNHNS and CDR2 SASEGT. CDR3 bases: TGTGCCAGCAGTGTAGGAACAGGGTTAGGCTACACCTTC. Encoded protein: CASSVGTGLGYTF.

V usage is TRBV5-1 and J usage is TRBJ1-1, with D possibly matching TRBD1 (6 bases). Trimming took off 0 bases at V and 1 base at J, with 7 bases between the two ends. The germline V gene has CDR1 SGHRS and CDR2 YFSETQ. This CDR3 is 14 amino acids long. DNA of the CDR3: TGCGCCAGCAGCTTGGTGACAGGGAACACTGAAGCTTTCTTT. Protein product: CASSLVTGNTEAFF.

The rearrangement uses TRBV7-9 and TRBJ2-5, with 7 bases matching TRBD2. Trimming cost V 4 bases and J 5 bases; bases outside gene matches: 7. This CDR3 has 14 amino acids. The germline CDR1 and CDR2 sequences are SEHNR and FQNEAQ (reference sequence). The CDR3: CASSSGLGVETQYF. In nucleotides, the CDR3 is TGTGCCAGCAGCTCAGGACTAGGGGTTGAGACCCAGTACTTC.

This chain uses TRBV5-1 with TRBJ1-4; 7 bases are a match to TRBD1. Germline V lookup: CDR1 SGHRS, CDR2 YFSETQ. V gave up 4 bases and J gave up 5 bases; unmatched junction bases: 8. CDR3 length: 15 amino acids. CDR3 nucleotide sequence: TGCGCCAGCAGCGCTTTACAGGGGTACAATGAAAAACTGTTTTTT. This codes for CASSALQGYNEKLFF.

The chain carries TRBV19 and TRBJ1-5, with D possibly being TRBD1 (5 bases). V was shortened by 7 bases and J by 0 bases, with 19 bases between the two germline ends. The CDR3 is 17 residues long. CDR1 is LNHDA and CDR2 is SQIVND in the germline V gene (reference sequence). The CDR3 sequence: CASTLTGGFYSNQPQHF. CDR3 coding DNA: TGTGCCAGTACCCTAACGGGGGGGTTCTATAGCAATCAGCCCCAGCATTTT.

V gene TRBV5-4 combines with J gene TRBJ1-1, with D possibly being TRBD1 (6 bases). There are 15 residues in the CDR3. Germline V gene sequence: CDR1 SGHNT, CDR2 YYREEE (reference sequence). Trimming pared 4 bases from V and 0 bases from J, leaving 13 bases between. CDR3 residues: CASSGTGQMNTEAFF. CDR3 DNA sequence: TGTGCCAGCAGCGGCACGGGACAAATGAACACTGAAGCTTTCTTT.

The chain joins TRBV5-3 to TRBJ1-1; D not certain. Being an ORF, TRBV5-3 has a function that is uncertain. The CDR3 runs 13 residues. V gave up 9 bases and J gave up 3 bases, with 15 bases separating them. The CDR3 DNA is TGTGCCACCCTGCCCCTGTTGCACACTGAAGCTTTCTTT. Residues: CATLPLLHTEAFF.

The J gene is TRBJ1-1, the V gene TRBV6-5; D is perhaps TRBD1 (5 bases). The CDR3 contains 13 residues. CDR1 is MNHEY and CDR2 is SVGAGI in the germline V gene. Trimming shortened V by 10 bases and J by 7 bases, and 19 bases separated the two germline ends. The CDR3 spells CATEGRESLEAFF. In DNA, the CDR3 is TGTGCCACCGAGGGCAGGGAGTCCCTTGAAGCTTTCTTT.

This chain connects TRBV18 to TRBJ2-2; tentatively, D is TRBD1 (6 bases). The V end lost 6 bases, the J end lost 4 bases, and 15 bases lay between the germline ends. Germline V lookup: CDR1 KGHSH, CDR2 LQKENI. The CDR3 extends over 15 amino acids. The CDR3 spells CASSPSTGSTGELFF. In nucleotides, the CDR3 is TGTGCCAGCTCGCCGAGCACAGGGTCCACCGGGGAGCTGTTTTTT.

The V call is TRBV28, the J call TRBJ2-1; 11 positions agree with TRBD2. Germline V gene lookup returns CDR1 MDHEN and CDR2 SYDVKM. Trimming cost V 8 bases and J 7 bases; bases outside gene matches: 7. CDR3 size: 14 residues. CDR3 coding DNA: TGTGCCAGCGCGCTAGCGGGGGGTTGGAATGAGCAGTTCTTC. This gives the protein CASALAGGWNEQFF.

The rearrangement links TRBV7-2 to TRBJ2-1; D tentatively reads TRBD1 or TRBD2 (5 bases each). The germline V gene encodes CDR1 SGHTA and CDR2 FQGNSA. V was shortened by 1 base and J by 4 bases, with 14 bases between the two germline ends. The CDR3 runs 16 residues. The CDR3 DNA reads as TGTGCCAGCAGCTTAGGAGTGGGGGTTTCATACAATGAGCAGTTCTTC. It encodes CASSLGVGVSYNEQFF.

This chain connects TRBV6-5 to TRBJ1-2; unclear D gene. Per germline, CDR1 MNHEY and CDR2 SVGAGI. The V gene lost 2 bases and the J gene lost 4 bases, with 14 bases spanning the gap. CDR3 length equals 15 residues. The CDR3: CASSYGLSKSYGYTF. The CDR3 nucleotides are TGTGCCAGCAGTTACGGCCTTTCAAAGAGCTATGGCTACACCTTC.

The chain combines TRBV5-5 with TRBJ1-4; D call uncertain. In germline, CDR1 is SGHKS, CDR2 YYEKEE (reference sequence). The CDR3 contains 15 residues. V was cut by 0 bases and J by 4 bases, with 10 bases left in between. CDR3 coding DNA: TGTGCCAGCAGCTTGGTACTGGGTGGTAATGAAAAACTGTTTTTT. Protein sequence: CASSLVLGGNEKLFF.

This chain joins TRBV5-8 and TRBJ2-7, with TRBD1 identical over 9 bases. The CDR3 extends over 18 amino acids. The germline CDR1 and CDR2 sequences are SGHTS and YDEGEE. V trimming: 0 bases; J trimming: 5 bases; junction bases outside the gene matches: 15. CDR3: CASSLETGQGIWDHEQYF. The CDR3 DNA reads TGTGCCAGCAGCTTGGAGACGGGACAGGGTATATGGGACCACGAGCAGTACTTC.

This clone was counted a single time. V and J are TRBV19 and TRBJ1-1; D might be TRBD1 (5 bases). V was clipped by 5 bases and J by 6 bases, with 19 bases between them. From germline, CDR1 is LNHDA and CDR2 SQIVND (reference sequence). CDR3 length: 15 residues. The CDR3 here is CASSVQGGLGAEAFF. The CDR3 DNA reads TGTGCCAGTAGTGTTCAGGGTGGGCTCGGGGCTGAAGCTTTCTTT.

Notes on this clone: Germline is not matched at one junction end, which may reflect a read error. The J gene is TRBJ1-2, the V gene TRBV7-3; TRBD1 aligns across 7 bases. CDR3 length equals 13 residues. Germline CDR1 reads SGHTA; CDR2 reads FQGTGA. CDR3 sequence reads: CASSLRQGGGYTF. For the CDR3, the DNA is TGTGCCAGCAGTTTAAGACAGGGAGGTGGCTACACCTTC.

The gene calls are TRBV2 and TRBJ1-3, with a weak D call TRBD1 (6 bases). The V end lost 10 bases, the J end lost 3 bases, and 19 bases lay between the germline ends. CDR1 is SNHLY, CDR2 FYNNEI, per germline. CDR3 length equals 15 residues. CDR3 in DNA: TGTGCCATCCCTGCGGGGGGCGCTTATGGAAACACCATATATTTT. This codes for CAIPAGGAYGNTIYF.

V usage is TRBV5-8 and J usage is TRBJ1-1; no clear D gene. This CDR3 contains 15 residues. V dropped 2 bases and J dropped 0 bases, with 11 bases sitting between them. Germline V gene sequence: CDR1 SGHTS, CDR2 YDEGEE. CDR3 coding DNA: TGTGCCAGCAGCTTTGGCGCTCGCATGAACACTGAAGCTTTCTTT. Amino acids: CASSFGARMNTEAFF.

This clone is a singleton in its sample. The chain links TRBV19 to TRBJ2-6; 10 bases line up with TRBD1. This CDR3 is 18 amino acids long. V dropped 4 bases and J dropped 0; count of bases not matched to a gene: 6. In germline, CDR1 is LNHDA, CDR2 SQIVND (reference sequence). CDR3 DNA sequence: TGTGCCAGTAGTACCCCGGGACAGGGGCCCTCTGGGGCCAACGTCCTGACTTTC. Residues: CASSTPGQGPSGANVLTF.

V usage is TRBV29-1 and J usage is TRBJ2-1; D uncertain. Germline CDR1 and CDR2: SQVTM and ANQGSEA. The ends were cut back, 7 bases at V and 6 bases at J, with 16 bases in the middle. The CDR3 totals 13 residues. CDR3 nucleotides: TGCAGCGCTTTAGGGTTGAAGAGCAATGAGCAGTTCTTC. Protein: CSALGLKSNEQFF.

The chain carries TRBV25-1 and TRBJ1-2; D gene uncertain. Trimming took off 5 bases at V and 8 bases at J, with 9 bases between the two ends. The length of the CDR3 is 11 residues. The V gene's germline CDR1 is MGHDK and CDR2 SYGVNS. The CDR3 coding sequence is TGTGCCAGCAGTTGGGGTGAGGGCTACACCTTC. Its translation: CASSWGEGYTF.

The chain employs TRBV9 and TRBJ1-2; D might be TRBD1 (6 bases). The germline V gene encodes CDR1 SGDLS and CDR2 YYNGEE. The CDR3 length is 13 residues. Trimming pared 3 bases from V and 7 bases from J, leaving 13 bases between. The CDR3 region is CASSALQGSGYTF. CDR3 DNA: TGTGCCAGCAGCGCTTTACAGGGTAGTGGCTACACCTTC.

The chain carries TRBV4-3 and TRBJ2-3, with 7 bases matching TRBD2. Per germline, CDR1 LGHNA and CDR2 YSLEER. The J segment lost 7 bases and the V segment lost 3 bases, leaving 13 bases of the junction unmatched. The CDR3 covers 16 residues. The CDR3 protein is CASSQGSGHPPNTQYF. CDR3 DNA: TGCGCCAGCAGCCAGGGTAGCGGGCACCCGCCAAATACGCAGTATTTT.

The gene calls are TRBV5-1 and TRBJ2-3; the D gene is possibly TRBD1 (6 bases). V was trimmed by 2 bases and J by 3 bases, leaving 10 bases between them. CDR1 and CDR2 from the germline V gene are SGHRS and YFSETQ. This CDR3 spans 14 amino acids. CDR3 sequence (DNA): TGCGCCAGCAGCTTACAGGGAAATACAGATACGCAGTATTTT. Amino acids: CASSLQGNTDTQYF.

This sequence joins TRBV4-1 and TRBJ2-3, with no clear D. From germline, CDR1 is MGHRA and CDR2 YSYEKL. The CDR3 totals 15 residues. V shed 7 bases and J shed 0 bases, with 14 bases lying between them. CDR3 nucleotides: TGCGCCAGCACCCTGCAGATACCTAGCACAGATACGCAGTATTTT. This gives the protein CASTLQIPSTDTQYF.

The chain links TRBV6-1 to TRBJ2-7; 9 nucleotides agree with TRBD1. CDR1 and CDR2 from the germline V gene are MNHNS and SASEGT. Trimming took 6 bases from V and 2 from J; bases not matched to a gene: 8. This CDR3 is built from 15 residues. DNA for the CDR3: TGTGCCAGCAGGGGGGGACAGGGTCAACCCTACGAGCAGTACTTC. This gives the protein CASRGGQGQPYEQYF.